This T cell receptor (beta chain) was captured in a study of T cells in narcolepsy. Study details: Healthy controls were enrolled alongside patients with narcolepsy type 1 or type 2.

Sequenced by immunoSEQ multiplex PCR; TCRdb stores in-frame clones only, minus some. The sample lists tens of thousands of clones, roughly 73% occurring once. Broader study findings: Comparing one patient's CSF and blood CD4+ clonotypes highlighted HCRT- and TRIB2-specific autoreactive clonotypes.

There are a few counts of this clone. The target antigen is unknown. Input material: CD45RA- memory CD4+ T cells from PBMCs. The sequence was obtained from a human donor with narcolepsy.

CDR3 nucleotides: TGTGCCAGCAGCTTAAAAGCGGAATCTAAGCAGTACTTC. Translating it yields CASSLKAESKQYF. This sequence joins TRBV7-6 and TRBJ2-7; TRBD2 is a possible D gene (5 bases). The germline V gene has CDR1 SGHVS and CDR2 FNYEAQ. The CDR3 spans 13 residues. V dropped 2 bases and J dropped 8 bases, with 13 bases sitting between them.